This T cell receptor (beta chain) was recovered during a study of blood T cell repertoires in COVID-19 (dated by TCRdb to 2018 to 2020). The study in broad terms: Samples covering the acute and convalescent phases of COVID-19 were provided by collaborators in the United States, Italy and Spain. A de-identified subject ID, COVID-19 status, age in years and sex were almost always included in the sample metadata. The dataset comprised deeply sampled blood TCRbeta repertoires from subjects exposed to, actively infected with, or recovered from COVID-19. The samples were drawn from the first 160 participants of the ongoing ImmuneRACE study and from 1,254 subjects provided by 6 global collaborators. HLA class I and class II types, where available, came from metadata supplied by the sample provider rather than from assay-based typing. The prospective study material was composed of cDNA or gDNA derived from T cells, B-cell-depleted T cells, or PBMCs. A freely available public database, intended as a resource for researchers studying the immune response to SARS-CoV-2, is where the repertoires were released. Study-wide findings and limitations: Clinical and demographic metadata were provided uncurated, with the amount varying by source and participant.

The immunoSEQ Assay, a bias-controlled multiplex PCR, was used to amplify TCRbeta CDR3 regions from genomic DNA. Regarding the original processing steps: The number of nucleated cells in each sample was estimated by amplification of reference gene primers within the assay. To quantify the absolute abundance of each unique TCRbeta CDR3 rearrangement, sequence reads were collapsed and filtered. For each sample, productive Simpson clonality was calculated by taking the square root of Simpson's diversity index across productive rearrangements. The table was pulled from immuneACCESS by TCRdb, which kept in-frame rearrangements only. Such tables lose some clones; where checked, under half of the loss comes from unresolved V genes, and the rest has no known cause. The V and J calls and clone size come from that table; D and trimming were worked out from the DNA. This sample lists about 100,000 clones; around 90% were detected once. The top ten hold around 5% of the sample.

Cut back by 6 bases and 0 bases, the V and J ends lie 7 bases apart. The CDR3 sequence holds 13 residues, the cysteine and phenylalanine included. The retained sequence is limited to the CDR3, 39 bases, with the frame set at the first base. As encoded in the germline V gene, CDR1 is SNHLY while CDR2 is FYNNEI. A word on this clone: Its antigen is unknown. The input lacks base qualities; no much larger clone sits a single base away.

At one collaborating source in Seattle, patients were enrolled during active infection and were followed longitudinally through the course of disease. Each collaborating institution followed its own protocols to collect whole blood in K2EDTA tubes. For TCRbeta analysis, collaborators shipped samples in one of three forms: frozen whole blood, isolated PBMCs, or DNA extracted from either of those sample types. The source is a woman between 45 and 60 years old with COVID-19, enrolled during active disease. The rearrangement combines TRBV2 with TRBJ2-3; too little of a D gene remains to name it. The sample taken for sequencing was peripheral blood. In nucleotides, the sequence is TGTGCCAGCAGGGGCTTAAGCACAGATACGCAGTATTTT. It is translated as CASRGLSTDTQYF.